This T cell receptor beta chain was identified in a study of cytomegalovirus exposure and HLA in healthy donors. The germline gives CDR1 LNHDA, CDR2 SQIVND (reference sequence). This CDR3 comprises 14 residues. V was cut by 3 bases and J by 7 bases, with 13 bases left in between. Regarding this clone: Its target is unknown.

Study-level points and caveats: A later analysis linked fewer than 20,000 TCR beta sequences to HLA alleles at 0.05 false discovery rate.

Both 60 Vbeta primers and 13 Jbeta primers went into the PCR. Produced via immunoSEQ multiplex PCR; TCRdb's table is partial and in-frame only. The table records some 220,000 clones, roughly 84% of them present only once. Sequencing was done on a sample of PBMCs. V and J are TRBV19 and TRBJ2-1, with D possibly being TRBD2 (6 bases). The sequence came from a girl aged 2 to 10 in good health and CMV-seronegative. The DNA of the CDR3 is TGTGCCAGTAGTATGGGACTTGCCTCGAATGAGCAGTTCTTC. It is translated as CASSMGLASNEQFF. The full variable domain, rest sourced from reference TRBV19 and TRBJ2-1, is DGGITQSPKYLFRKEGQNVTLSCEQNLNHDAMYWYRQDPGQGLRLIYYSQIVNDFQKGDIAEGYSVSREKKESFPLTVTSAQKNPTAFYLCASSMGLASNEQFFGPGTRLTVL.